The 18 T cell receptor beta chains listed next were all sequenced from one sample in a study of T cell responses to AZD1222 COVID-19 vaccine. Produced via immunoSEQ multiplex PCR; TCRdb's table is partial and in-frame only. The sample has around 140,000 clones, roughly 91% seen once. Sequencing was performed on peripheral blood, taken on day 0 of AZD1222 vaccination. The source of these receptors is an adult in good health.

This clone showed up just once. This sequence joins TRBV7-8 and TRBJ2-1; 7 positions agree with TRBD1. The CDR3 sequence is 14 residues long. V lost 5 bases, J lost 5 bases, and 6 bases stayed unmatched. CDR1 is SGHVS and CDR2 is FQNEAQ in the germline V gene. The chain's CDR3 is CASSTRDRHNEQFF. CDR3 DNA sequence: TGTGCCAGCAGCACCCGGGACAGACACAATGAGCAGTTCTTC.

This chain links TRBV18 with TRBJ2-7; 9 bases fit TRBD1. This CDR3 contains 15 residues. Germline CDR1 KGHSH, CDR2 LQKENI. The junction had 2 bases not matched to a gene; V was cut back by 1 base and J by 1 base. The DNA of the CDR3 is TGTGCCAGCTCACCACTGGGACAGGGATCCTACGAGCAGTACTTC. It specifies CASSPLGQGSYEQYF.

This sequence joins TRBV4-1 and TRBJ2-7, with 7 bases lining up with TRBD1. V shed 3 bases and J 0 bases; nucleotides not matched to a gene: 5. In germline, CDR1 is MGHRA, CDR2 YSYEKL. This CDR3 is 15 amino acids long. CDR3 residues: CASSQADRLSYEQYF. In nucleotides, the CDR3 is TGCGCCAGCAGCCAGGCGGACAGGCTCTCCTACGAGCAGTACTTC.

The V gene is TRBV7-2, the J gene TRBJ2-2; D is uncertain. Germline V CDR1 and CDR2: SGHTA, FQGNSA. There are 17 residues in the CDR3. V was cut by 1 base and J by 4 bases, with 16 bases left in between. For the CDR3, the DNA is TGTGCCAGCAGCTTAGTGTGGTCTCTCGGTCTCACCGGGGAGCTGTTTTTT. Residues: CASSLVWSLGLTGELFF. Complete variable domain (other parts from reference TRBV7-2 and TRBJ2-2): GAGVSQSPSNKVTEKGKDVELRCDPISGHTALYWYRQSLGQGLEFLIYFQGNSAPDKSGLPSDRFSAERTGGSVSTLTIQRTQQEDSAVYLCASSLVWSLGLTGELFFGEGSRLTVL.

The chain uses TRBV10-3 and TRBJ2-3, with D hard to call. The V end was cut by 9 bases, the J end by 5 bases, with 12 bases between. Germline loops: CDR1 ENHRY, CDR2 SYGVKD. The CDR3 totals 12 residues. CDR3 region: CAIRNHKDTQYF. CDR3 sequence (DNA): TGTGCCATAAGAAACCACAAAGATACGCAGTATTTT.

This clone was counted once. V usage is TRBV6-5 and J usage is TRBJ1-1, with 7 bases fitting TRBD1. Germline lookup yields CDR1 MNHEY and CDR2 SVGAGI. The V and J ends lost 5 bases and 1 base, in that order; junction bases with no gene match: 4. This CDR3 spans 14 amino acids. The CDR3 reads CASSNTGENTEAFF. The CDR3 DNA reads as TGTGCCAGCAGTAACACAGGGGAGAACACTGAAGCTTTCTTT.

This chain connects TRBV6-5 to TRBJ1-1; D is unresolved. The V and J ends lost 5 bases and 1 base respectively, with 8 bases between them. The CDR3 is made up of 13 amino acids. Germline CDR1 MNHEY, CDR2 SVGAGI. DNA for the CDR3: TGTGCCAGCAGTACTACCTCGAACACTGAAGCTTTCTTT. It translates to CASSTTSNTEAFF.

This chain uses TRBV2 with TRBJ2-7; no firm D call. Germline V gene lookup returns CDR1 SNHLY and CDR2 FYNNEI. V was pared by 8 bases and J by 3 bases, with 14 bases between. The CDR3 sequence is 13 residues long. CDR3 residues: CASGKDGLYEQYF. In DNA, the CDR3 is TGTGCCAGCGGAAAGGACGGGCTCTACGAGCAGTACTTC.

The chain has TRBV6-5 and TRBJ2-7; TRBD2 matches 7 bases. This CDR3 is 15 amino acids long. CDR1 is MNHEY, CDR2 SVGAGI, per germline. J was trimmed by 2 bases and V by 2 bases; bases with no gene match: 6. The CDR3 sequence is CASSYQRDHPYEQYF. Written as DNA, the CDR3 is TGTGCCAGCAGTTACCAGCGGGACCACCCCTACGAGCAGTACTTC.

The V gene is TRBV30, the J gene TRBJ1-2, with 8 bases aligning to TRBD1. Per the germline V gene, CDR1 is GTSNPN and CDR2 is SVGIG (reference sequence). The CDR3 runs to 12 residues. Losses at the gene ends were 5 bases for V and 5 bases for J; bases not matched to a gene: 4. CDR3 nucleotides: TGTGCCTGGCATCAGGGGGCTTATGGCTACACCTTC. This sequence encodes CAWHQGAYGYTF.

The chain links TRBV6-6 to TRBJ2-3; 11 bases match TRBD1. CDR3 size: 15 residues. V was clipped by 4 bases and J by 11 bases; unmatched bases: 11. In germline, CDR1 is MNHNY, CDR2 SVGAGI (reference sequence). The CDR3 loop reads CASSSPGQGGSWQYF. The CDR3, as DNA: TGTGCCAGCAGTTCACCGGGACAGGGGGGTTCTTGGCAGTATTTT.

Here the CDR3 reads CASSQLSGSYTGELFF. CDR3 nucleotides: TGTGCCAGCAGCCAATTGTCAGGATCCTACACCGGGGAGCTGTTTTTT. This chain links TRBV3-1 (or the pseudogene TRBV3-2) with TRBJ2-2, with D uncertain. Trimming cost V 2 bases and J 3 bases, with 13 bases left between them. The germline gives CDR1 LGHDT, CDR2 YNNKEL (reference sequence). CDR3 length equals 16 residues.

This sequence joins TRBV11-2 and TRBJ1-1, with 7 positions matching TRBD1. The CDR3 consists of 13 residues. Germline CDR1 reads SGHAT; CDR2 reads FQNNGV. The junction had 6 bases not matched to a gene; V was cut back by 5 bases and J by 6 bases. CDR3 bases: TGTGCCAGCAGCAAACAGGGGCCTTCTGAAGCTTTCTTT. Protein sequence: CASSKQGPSEAFF.

The chain's CDR3 is CASSYANGPQHF. The DNA for the CDR3 is TGTGCCAGCAGTTACGCCAATGGGCCCCAGCATTTT. The V gene is TRBV6-5, the J gene TRBJ1-5; the D is unclear. Trimming took 2 bases from V and 9 from J, leaving 8 bases between them. The CDR3 runs 12 residues. The germline gives CDR1 MNHEY, CDR2 SVGAGI.

The CDR3 loop is CASSHLLGRDADTQYF. Here the CDR3 DNA reads TGTGCCAGCAGCCACCTATTAGGGCGGGACGCAGATACGCAGTATTTT. The chain links TRBV3-1 (or the pseudogene TRBV3-2) to TRBJ2-3, with D perhaps TRBD2 (6 bases). The germline V and J ends were trimmed by 3 bases and 4 bases, with 17 bases remaining between them. The germline V gene encodes CDR1 LGHDT and CDR2 YNNKEL (reference sequence). The CDR3 is 16 amino acids.

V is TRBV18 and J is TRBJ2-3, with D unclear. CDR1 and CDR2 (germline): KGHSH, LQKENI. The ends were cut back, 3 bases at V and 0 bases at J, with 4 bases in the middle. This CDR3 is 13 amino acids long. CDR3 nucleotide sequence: TGTGCCAGCTCACCTATTAGCACAGATACGCAGTATTTT. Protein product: CASSPISTDTQYF.

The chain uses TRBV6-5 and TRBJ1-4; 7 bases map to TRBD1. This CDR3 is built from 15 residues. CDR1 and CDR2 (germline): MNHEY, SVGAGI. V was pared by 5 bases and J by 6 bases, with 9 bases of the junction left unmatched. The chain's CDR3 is CASSPVPTGDEKLFF. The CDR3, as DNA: TGTGCCAGCAGTCCCGTCCCCACAGGGGATGAAAAACTGTTTTTT.

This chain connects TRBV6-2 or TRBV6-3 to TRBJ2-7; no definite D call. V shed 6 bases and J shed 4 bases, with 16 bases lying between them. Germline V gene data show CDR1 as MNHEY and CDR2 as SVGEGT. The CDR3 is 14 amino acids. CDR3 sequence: CASSLAGGLYEQYF. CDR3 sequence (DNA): TGTGCCAGCAGCCTGGCAGGCGGCTTGTACGAGCAGTACTTC.